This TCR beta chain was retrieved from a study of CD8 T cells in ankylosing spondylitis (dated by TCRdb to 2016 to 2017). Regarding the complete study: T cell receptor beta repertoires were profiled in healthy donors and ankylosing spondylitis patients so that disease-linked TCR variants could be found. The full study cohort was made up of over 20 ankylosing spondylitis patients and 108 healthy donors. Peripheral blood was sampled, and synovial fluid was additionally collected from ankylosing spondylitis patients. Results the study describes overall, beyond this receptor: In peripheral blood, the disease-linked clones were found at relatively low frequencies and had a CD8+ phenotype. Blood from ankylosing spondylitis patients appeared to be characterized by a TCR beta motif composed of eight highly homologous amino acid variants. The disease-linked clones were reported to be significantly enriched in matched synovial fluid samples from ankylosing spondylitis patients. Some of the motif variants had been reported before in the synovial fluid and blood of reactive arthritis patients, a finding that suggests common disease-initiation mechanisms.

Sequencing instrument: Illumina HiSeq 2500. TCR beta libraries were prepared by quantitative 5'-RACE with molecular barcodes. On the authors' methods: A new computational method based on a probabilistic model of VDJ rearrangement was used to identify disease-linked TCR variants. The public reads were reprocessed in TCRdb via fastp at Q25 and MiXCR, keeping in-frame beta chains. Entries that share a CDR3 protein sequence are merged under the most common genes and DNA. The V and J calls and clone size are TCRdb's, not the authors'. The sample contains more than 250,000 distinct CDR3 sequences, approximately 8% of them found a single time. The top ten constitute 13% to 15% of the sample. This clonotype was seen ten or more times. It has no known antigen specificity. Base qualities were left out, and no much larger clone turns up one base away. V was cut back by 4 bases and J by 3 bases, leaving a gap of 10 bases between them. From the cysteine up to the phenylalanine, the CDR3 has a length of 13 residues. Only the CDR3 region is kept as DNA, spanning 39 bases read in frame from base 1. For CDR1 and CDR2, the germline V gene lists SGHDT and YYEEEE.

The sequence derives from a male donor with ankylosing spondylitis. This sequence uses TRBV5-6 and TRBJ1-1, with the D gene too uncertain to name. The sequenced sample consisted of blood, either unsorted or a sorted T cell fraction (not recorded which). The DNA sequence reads TGTGCCAGCAGCCCGGGTCTAGACACTGAAGCTTTCTTT. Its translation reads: CASSPGLDTEAFF.